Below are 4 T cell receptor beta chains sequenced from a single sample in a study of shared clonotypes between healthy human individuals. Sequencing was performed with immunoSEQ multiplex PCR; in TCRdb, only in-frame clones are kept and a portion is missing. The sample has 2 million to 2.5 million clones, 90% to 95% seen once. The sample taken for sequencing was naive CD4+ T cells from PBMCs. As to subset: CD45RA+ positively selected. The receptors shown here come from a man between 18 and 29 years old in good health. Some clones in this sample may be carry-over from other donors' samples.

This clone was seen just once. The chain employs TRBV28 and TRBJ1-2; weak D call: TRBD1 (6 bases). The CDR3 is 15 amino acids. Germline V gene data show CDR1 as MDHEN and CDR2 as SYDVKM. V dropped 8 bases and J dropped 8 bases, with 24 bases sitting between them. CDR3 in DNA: TGTGCCAGCGGAACAAGAACCGAGACAGGAGGCGGCTACACCTTC. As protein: CASGTRTETGGGYTF.

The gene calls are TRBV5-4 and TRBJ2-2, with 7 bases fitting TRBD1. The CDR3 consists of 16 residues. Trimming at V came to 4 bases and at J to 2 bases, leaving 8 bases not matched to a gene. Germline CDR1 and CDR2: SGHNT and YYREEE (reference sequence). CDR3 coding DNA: TGTGCCAGCAGCGACGGGACAGCACGAAACACCGGGGAGCTGTTTTTT. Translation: CASSDGTARNTGELFF.

CDR3 bases: TGTGCCACCCGCTTGGAGGGCTCCTACAATGAGCAGTTCTTC. Protein product: CATRLEGSYNEQFF. The chain carries TRBV6-6 and TRBJ2-1; tentative D call: TRBD2 (6 bases). Germline CDR1 reads MNHNY; CDR2 reads SVGAGI (reference sequence). The CDR3 loop spans 14 amino acids. V lost 10 bases, J lost 0 bases, and 13 bases lay in between.

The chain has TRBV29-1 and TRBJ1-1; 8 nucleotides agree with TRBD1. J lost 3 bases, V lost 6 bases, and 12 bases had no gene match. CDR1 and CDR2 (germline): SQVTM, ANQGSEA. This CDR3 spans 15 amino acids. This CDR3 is CSVAVQGASHTEAFF. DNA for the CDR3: TGCAGCGTCGCAGTGCAGGGGGCGTCGCACACTGAAGCTTTCTTT.